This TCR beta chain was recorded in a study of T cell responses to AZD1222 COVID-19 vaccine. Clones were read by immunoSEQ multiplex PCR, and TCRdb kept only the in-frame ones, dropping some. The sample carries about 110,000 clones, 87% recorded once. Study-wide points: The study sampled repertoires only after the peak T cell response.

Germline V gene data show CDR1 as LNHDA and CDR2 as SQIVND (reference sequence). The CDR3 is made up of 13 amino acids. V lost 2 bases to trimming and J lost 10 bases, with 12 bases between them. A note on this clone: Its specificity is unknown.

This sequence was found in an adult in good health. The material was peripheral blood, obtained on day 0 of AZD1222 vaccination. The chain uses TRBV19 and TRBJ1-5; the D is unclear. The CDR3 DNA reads TGTGCCAGTAGTATACGGACCTTCGTCCCCCAGCATTTT. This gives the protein CASSIRTFVPQHF.